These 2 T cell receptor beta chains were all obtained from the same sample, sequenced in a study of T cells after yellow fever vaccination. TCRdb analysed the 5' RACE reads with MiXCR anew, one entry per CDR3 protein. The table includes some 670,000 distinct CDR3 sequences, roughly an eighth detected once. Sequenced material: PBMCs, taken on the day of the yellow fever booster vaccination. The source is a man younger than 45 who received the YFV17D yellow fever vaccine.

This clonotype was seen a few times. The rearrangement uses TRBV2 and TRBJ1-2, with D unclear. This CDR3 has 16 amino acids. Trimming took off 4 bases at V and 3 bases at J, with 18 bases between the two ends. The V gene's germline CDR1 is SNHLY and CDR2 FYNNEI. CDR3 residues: CASSAVAGAGDYGYTF. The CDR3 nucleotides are TGTGCCAGCAGTGCTGTCGCGGGCGCGGGAGACTATGGCTACACCTTC.

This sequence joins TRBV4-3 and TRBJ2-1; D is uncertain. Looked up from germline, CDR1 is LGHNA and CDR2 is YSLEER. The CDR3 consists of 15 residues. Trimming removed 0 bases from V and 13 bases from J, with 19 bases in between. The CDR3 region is CASSQEGKRRTQQFF. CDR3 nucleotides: TGCGCCAGCAGCCAAGAAGGAAAGAGAAGGACCCAACAGTTCTTC.